This T cell receptor beta chain was captured by sequencing in a study of CD4 T cells in relation to SARS-CoV-2 and coronaviruses (dated by TCRdb to about 2021). With regard to the full study: In the ViraFEST assay, PBMCs were cultured with antigen for approximately 10 days, after which TCR beta CDR3s were sequenced to identify antigen-specific clonal expansions. Across all 12 patients in the full convalescent cohort, ages ranged from about 21 to 80 years, with a median of 38. Of the approximately 12 convalescent patients, 8 were male and 4 were female, and two of the subjects were Hispanic. HLA restriction was mapped for shared crossreactive spike epitopes using patient-derived lymphoblastoid cell lines. Memory CD4+ T cell crossreactivity between SARS-CoV-2 and common cold coronavirus spike proteins was assessed at the TCR clonotype level in the study. Samples from a few pre-COVID donors and the naive versus memory experiments were sequenced with the Adaptive Biotechnologies TCR-sequencing kit; other data were Illumina-based. For other donors in the study, expansion assays were sequenced with a different, Illumina-based TCR-beta assay.

The study at large found these results: Because the crossreactivity analysis focused on spike protein, crossreactivity against other viral proteins was not assessed. In about 71% of donors, memory CD4+ clonotypes turned up that crossrecognized SARS-CoV-2 and at least one common cold coronavirus spike. No donor contributed both pre-pandemic and post-infection samples, which limited tracing the source of pre-existing responses. Compared with monoreactive clones, crossreactive clones had significantly weaker SARS-CoV-2-driven expansion, a result consistent with antigenic imprinting. Naive versus memory sequencing indicated the assay detects memory recall responses rather than primary responses primed during culture. Small numbers of patients and of tested TCRs were a limitation of the study.

Survey-level immunoSEQ TCR-beta sequencing was performed on DNA from CEF-cultured naive and memory CD4+ T cells. The study's own analysis went as follows. During preprocessing, nonproductive sequences were removed, along with CDR3s that did not begin with C, did not end with F or W, or were shorter than 7 amino acids. Antigen-specific clonotypes were called with the MANAFEST web app on the basis of expansion relative to the reference and to other culture wells. A clone was considered positive if the clone showed significant expansion compared with the reference culture in 2 of 3 replicate wells at an FDR below 0.05. A further requirement for positive clones was significant expansion compared with all other tandem wells, along with an odds ratio above 5. Cultured and uncultured naive and memory CD4+ repertoires were searched for previously identified spike- and CEF-reactive CDR3s. After three terminal residues were trimmed from each end, CDR3 homology was quantified as pairwise Levenshtein distance using the stringdist R package. TCRdb took this table from immuneACCESS and kept in-frame rearrangements with V and J called. Such tables lack part of the clones; where checked against another copy, unresolved V genes explain under half of the gap, and the rest is unexplained. V, J and clone size are taken as reported in that table, and D and trimming were inferred from the DNA itself. The sample table holds some 40,000 clones, of which 60% to 80% were seen once. 20% of the sample lies in the top ten.

From its cysteine to its phenylalanine, the CDR3 spans 16 amino acids. The CDR3 DNA has 48 bases and is translated from base 1. The CDR1 and CDR2 encoded by the germline V gene (reference sequence) are LNHNV and YYDKDF. The V end loses 1 base and the J end loses 7 bases, and a stretch of 17 bases separates them. In the case of this clone: Which antigen it targets is not known. No much larger clonotype is one base removed from it; base qualities were not supplied.

To separate naive from memory CD4+ T cells, cryopreserved PBMCs first underwent CD4 enrichment and then EasySep naive CD4+ T cell enrichment. For around 11 days, approximately 10^5 sorted naive or memory CD4+ T cells were cultured together with CEF peptides and T cell-depleted PBMCs at a 1:1 ratio. In general, triplicate replicate wells were used for every peptide culture condition. Ficoll-Paque PLUS gradient centrifugation was used to isolate PBMCs from leukapheresis product or whole blood. PBMCs were either used fresh in the expansion assay or cryopreserved at -140 degrees C. The QIAamp Micro DNA Kit was used to extract genomic DNA from the CD4+ T cells.

The chain joins TRBV15 to TRBJ2-1, with the D gene tentatively TRBD1 or TRBD2, based on 5 matching bases in each. This sequence was found in an adult with COVID-19. The sample was memory CD4+ T cells from PBMCs, cultured in vitro. The sample's cell subset or site label, in plain terms: memory (non-naive) CD4+ T cells. The DNA sequence is TGTGCCACCAGCAGAGGTAAACGAGCCGAGGGGAATGAGCAGTTCTTC. Protein translation: CATSRGKRAEGNEQFF.